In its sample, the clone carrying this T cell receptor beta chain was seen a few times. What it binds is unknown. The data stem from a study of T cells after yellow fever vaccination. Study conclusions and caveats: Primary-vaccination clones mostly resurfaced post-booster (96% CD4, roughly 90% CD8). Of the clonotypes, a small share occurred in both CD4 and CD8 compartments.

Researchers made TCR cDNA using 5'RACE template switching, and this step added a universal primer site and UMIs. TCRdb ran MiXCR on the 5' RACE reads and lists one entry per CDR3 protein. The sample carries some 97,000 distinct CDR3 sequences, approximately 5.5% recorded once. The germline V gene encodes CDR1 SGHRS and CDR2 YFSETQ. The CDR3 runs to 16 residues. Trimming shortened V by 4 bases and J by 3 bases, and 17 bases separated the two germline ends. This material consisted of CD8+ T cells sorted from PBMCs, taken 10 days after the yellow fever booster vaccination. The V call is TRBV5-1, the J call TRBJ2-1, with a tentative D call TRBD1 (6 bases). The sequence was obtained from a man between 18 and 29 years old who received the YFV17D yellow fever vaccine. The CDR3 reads CASSLNRQVVYNEQFF. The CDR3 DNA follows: TGCGCCAGCAGCCTCAACCGACAGGTCGTCTACAATGAGCAGTTCTTC. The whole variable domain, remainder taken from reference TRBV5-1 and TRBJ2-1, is KAGVTQTPRYLIKTRGQQVTLSCSPISGHRSVSWYQQTPGQGLQFLFEYFSETQRNKGNFPGRFSGRQFSNSRSEMNVSTLELGDSALYLCASSLNRQVVYNEQFFGPGTRLTVL.